What follows are 29 T cell receptor beta chains derived from one specimen sequenced in a study of tumor-infiltrating lymphocytes in primary liver carcinoma. TCR beta cDNA was prepared out of around 460 ng total RNA by means of a constant-region primer. The TCR beta library was amplified through three nested multiplex PCR rounds in a modified ARM-PCR procedure. A C-beta reverse primer was combined with TRBV1-TRBV30 forward primers in the first two PCR rounds, and each round had around 10 cycles. A single record per CDR3 protein comes from TCRdb applying MiXCR to the multiplex PCR reads. The top ten hold about 40% of the sample, which has about 64,000 distinct CDR3 sequences, 71% seen once. Bulk tissue was left unsorted, and RNA and DNA were co-extracted from about 20-30 mg of it. Sequenced material: liver tumor tissue from sampling region 4. Subset denoted: tumor region T4, right-lateral pole. Receptors were obtained from a man aged 35 to 55 with primary liver carcinoma and hepatitis B virus infection.

As to this clonotype: Germline is not matched at one junction end, which may reflect a read error. The genes are TRBV12-3 or TRBV12-4 and TRBJ2-5, with D maybe TRBD2 (5 bases). The length of the CDR3 is 13 residues. CDR3 amino acids: CARSRSGTETQYF. Here the CDR3 DNA reads TGTGCCCGCAGCCGAAGCGGAACAGAGACCCAGTACTTC.

This clonotype was recorded once. A much larger clonotype is one base distant, so this may be a read error. This sequence joins TRBV6-6 and TRBJ2-3; TRBD2 agrees at 8 bases. This CDR3 has 14 residues. The germline gives CDR1 MNHNY, CDR2 SVGAGI (reference sequence). The CDR3 nucleotides read TGTACCAGCAGTCGGACTAGCCAGGGAGATACGCAGTATTTT. It translates to CTSSRTSQGDTQYF.

This clonotype came up many times. The V call is TRBV12-5, the J call TRBJ2-3, with 7 bases matching TRBD2. The CDR3 runs 12 residues. Germline assignment: CDR1 LGHNT and CDR2 FRNRAP. The junction had 8 bases not matched to a gene; V was cut back by 6 bases and J by 11 bases. The CDR3 is CASGFGAGEQYF. CDR3 bases: TGTGCTAGTGGCTTCGGCGCGGGAGAGCAGTATTTT.

This clonotype was seen repeatedly, ten times or more. The rearrangement joins TRBV7-9 to TRBJ1-1; no reliable D call. The germline V gene has CDR1 SEHNR and CDR2 FQNEAQ (reference sequence). V was pared by 5 bases and J by 0 bases, with 7 bases between. The CDR3 totals 13 residues. The CDR3 coding sequence is TGTGCCAGCAGCAGACTCTTGAACACTGAAGCTTTCTTT. Protein product: CASSRLLNTEAFF.

This clonotype was picked up one time. As the CDR3 is not closed by the conserved phenylalanine or tryptophan, this likely results from a read error. No DNA is shown, since the ends of the CDR3 on it are uncertain; the CDR3 is the one TCRdb lists. This chain connects TRBV11-2 to TRBJ1-1; TRBD1, as called in the table, went unchecked against the DNA. Termini included, the CDR3 measures 16 amino acids. Germline assignment: CDR1 SGHAT and CDR2 FQNNGV. CDR3 sequence reads: CASSPSRGLVNTEAYL.

On this clonotype: In this CDR3 the conserved last residue, phenylalanine or tryptophan, is missing, so a read error is likely. In DNA, the CDR3 is TGCGCTAGCAGCCAAGATCGGGATACTCCCTACGAGCAGTACTCC. This sequence encodes CASSQDRDTPYEQYS. The chain employs TRBV4-3 and TRBJ2-7, with a weak D call TRBD2 (5 bases). Germline-derived CDR1 and CDR2 are LGHNA and YSLEER. The CDR3 length is 15 residues.

Notes on this clonotype: The final CDR3 position lacks the conserved phenylalanine or tryptophan, pointing to a likely read error. V is TRBV6-1 and J is TRBJ2-1; TRBD2 is a possible D gene (5 bases). Germline V gene data show CDR1 as MNHNS and CDR2 as SASEGT. The CDR3 is 13 residues long. V was shortened by 5 bases and J by 9 bases, with 14 bases between the two germline ends. Here the CDR3 reads CASSKSLGFEQFL. CDR3 sequence (DNA): TGTGCCAGCAGTAAATCACTAGGGTTTGAGCAGTTCCTC.

As concerns this clonotype: Just one base apart from a much larger clone, this may be a read error. The chain couples TRBV7-9 to TRBJ1-1, with no clear D. Trimming removed 5 bases from V and 3 bases from J, with 10 bases in between. Looked up from germline, CDR1 is SEHNR and CDR2 is FQNEAQ (reference sequence). The CDR3 covers 13 residues. In DNA, the CDR3 is TGTGCCAGCAGCCTCACAGATGACACTGAAGCTTTCTTT. This sequence encodes CASSLTDDTEAFF.

As concerns this clonotype: This may arise from a read error, as a much more abundant clone is one base away. The chain joins TRBV5-1 to TRBJ2-2; the match to TRBD2 covers 11 bases. The CDR3 covers 16 residues. Trimming at V came to 4 bases and at J to 5 bases, leaving 7 bases not matched to a gene. From germline, CDR1 is SGHRS and CDR2 YFSETQ. For the CDR3, the DNA is TGCGCCAGCAGCATACTAGCGGGAGTAGATACCGGGGAGCTGTTTTTT. Amino acid sequence: CASSILAGVDTGELFF.

To note about this clonotype: A much more abundant neighbour one base away suggests this may be a read error. V and J are TRBV11-2 and TRBJ1-4; 7 bases match TRBD1. The germline V gene has CDR1 SGHAT and CDR2 FQNNGV. This CDR3 comprises 16 residues. V gave up 9 bases and J gave up 4 bases; unmatched junction bases: 14. Written as DNA, the CDR3 is TGTGCCAGGAGCGCCACGACAGGGTTTGGTAATGAAAAACTGTTTTTT. As protein: CARSATTGFGNEKLFF. Variable domain in full (rest from reference TRBV11-2 and TRBJ1-4): EAGVAQSPRYKIIEKRQSVAFWCNPISGHATLYWYQQILGQGPKLLIQFQNNGVVDDSQLPKDRFSAERLKGVDSTLKIQPAKLEDSAVYLCARSATTGFGNEKLFFGSGTQLSVL.

With regard to this clonotype: The CDR3 does not close with the conserved phenylalanine or tryptophan, likely indicating a read error. CDR3 bases: TGTGCCATCAGTGAGTATGAGGGCGTTCAGTCCCAGCATTTA. This encodes CAISEYEGVQSQHL. The chain joins TRBV10-3 to TRBJ1-5; D is undetermined. The CDR3 totals 14 residues. Germline V lookup: CDR1 ENHRY, CDR2 SYGVKD.

In regard to this clonotype: A read error may account for a junction end that differs from germline. This chain connects TRBV18 to TRBJ2-7; D is unclear. The length of the CDR3 is 14 residues. The germline V gene has CDR1 KGHSH and CDR2 LQKENI. The DNA of the CDR3 is TGTGCCAGATCACCGCCGCACCTCTCCTACGAGCAGTGCTTC. This encodes CARSPPHLSYEQCF.

To note about this clonotype: The germline gene is not matched at one end of the junction; a read error may be the cause. The chain uses TRBV6-6 and TRBJ1-2, with D unclear. CDR1 and CDR2 (germline): MNHNY, SVGAGI (reference sequence). This CDR3 has 12 residues. CDR3 in DNA: TGTGCCGCATACTTCGGGTCCTATGGCTACAACTTC. It translates to CAAYFGSYGYNF.

Details on this clonotype: A much larger clone sits a single nucleotide away, making a read error possible. The rearrangement uses TRBV28 and TRBJ2-7; D is unresolved. This CDR3 spans 11 amino acids. The germline CDR1 and CDR2 sequences are MDHEN and SYDVKM. As DNA, the CDR3 is TGTACCAGCAGCCCCCGTTACGAGCAGTACGTC. This translates into CTSSPRYEQYV.

Details on this clonotype: One end of the junction fails to match germline, which may point to a read error. The chain is built from TRBV14 and TRBJ2-7; D perhaps matches TRBD2 (5 bases). This CDR3 contains 14 residues. Germline V CDR1 and CDR2: SGHDN, FVKESK. CDR3 in DNA: TGTGCCAGCAGCGTAGCGATTTTCTCCTGCGAGCAGTACTTC. Translating it yields CASSVAIFSCEQYF.

This rearrangement joins TRBV5-6 to TRBJ1-1; D ambiguous. With 1 base removed from V and 10 bases from J, the gap between germline ends came to 14 bases. The CDR3 extends over 13 amino acids. Germline loops: CDR1 SGHDT, CDR2 YYEEEE. In DNA, the CDR3 is TGTGCCAGCAGCTTGTCGGGTCGACCTGGAGCTTTCTTT. Translating gives CASSLSGRPGAFF.

Only a few counts were recorded for this clonotype. The genes are TRBV6-2 or TRBV6-3 and TRBJ2-7; D uncertain. The V end lost 11 bases, the J end lost 0 bases, and 11 bases lay between the germline ends. The CDR3 totals 12 residues. Per the germline V gene, CDR1 is MNHEY and CDR2 is SVGEGT. CDR3 amino acids: CAANSYSYEQYF. Here the CDR3 DNA reads TGTGCCGCAAACAGTTACTCCTACGAGCAGTACTTC.

Many counts were recorded for this clonotype. The rearrangement links TRBV30 to TRBJ1-3; tentative D call: TRBD1 (5 bases). CDR1 and CDR2 from the germline V gene are GTSNPN and SVGIG (reference sequence). This CDR3 comprises 16 residues. Trimming removed 0 bases from V and 1 base from J, with 13 bases in between. The CDR3 protein is CAWSVWGTSSGNTIYF. The CDR3 region has the DNA TGTGCCTGGAGTGTATGGGGCACCAGTTCTGGAAACACCATATATTTT.

This clonotype was seen only once. This sequence may be a read error, since a much larger clone differs from it by one base. The gene calls are TRBV5-6 and TRBJ2-7; tentative D call: TRBD1 (5 bases). The CDR3 covers 14 residues. Per the germline V gene, CDR1 is SGHDT and CDR2 is YYEEEE. Deletions cut 9 bases from V and 0 bases from J, with 16 bases between. The CDR3: CANTRTPSSYEQYF. The CDR3 region has the DNA TGTGCCAACACCCGGACACCGAGCTCCTACGAGCAGTACTTC.

Comments on this clonotype: This may stem from a read error, because a much larger clone lies one nucleotide away. The rearrangement joins TRBV5-4 to TRBJ2-5; 7 bases line up with TRBD2. The CDR3 covers 14 residues. CDR1 and CDR2 from the germline V gene are SGHNT and YYREEE (reference sequence). The CDR3 sequence is CASSPAQVGGTHYF. The DNA of the CDR3 is TGTGCCAGCAGCCCAGCACAGGTGGGGGGGACCCATTACTTC. The entire variable domain, with the rest obtained from reference TRBV5-4 and TRBJ2-5, is as follows: ETGVTQSPTHLIKTRGQQVTLRCSSQSGHNTVSWYQQALGQGPQFIFQYYREEENGRGNFPPRFSGLQFPNYSSELNVNALELDDSALYLCASSPAQVGGTHYFGPGTRLLVL.

The V gene is TRBV11-2, the J gene TRBJ1-1; D perhaps matches TRBD1 (5 bases). V lost 5 bases and J lost 4, with 20 bases in between. Germline CDR1 and CDR2: SGHAT and FQNNGV. The CDR3 has 16 amino acids. The CDR3 nucleotides are TGTGCCAGCAGCCGAAGTGGGGCAGAGGTCTTCACTGAAGCTTTCTTT. Protein: CASSRSGAEVFTEAFF.

The chain links TRBV11-2 to TRBJ1-1; no definite D call. The CDR3 consists of 16 residues. Per germline, CDR1 SGHAT and CDR2 FQNNGV. V was clipped by 9 bases and J by 8 bases, with 28 bases between them. DNA for the CDR3: TGTGCCAGAAGCCGAGGTAGGGCATGGGTCTTCACGGAAGCTTTCTTT. Translation: CARSRGRAWVFTEAFF.

As concerns this clonotype: Just one base apart from a much larger clone, this may be a read error. This rearrangement joins TRBV29-1 to TRBJ1-2, with TRBD1 identical over 7 bases. This CDR3 has 12 residues. V was clipped by 6 bases and J by 10 bases; unmatched bases: 11. In germline, CDR1 is SQVTM, CDR2 ANQGSEA. The CDR3 region has the DNA TGCAGCGTCATGACAGGGAGGGAGGACTACACCTTC. This codes for CSVMTGREDYTF.

As concerns this clonotype: An end of the junction differs from the germline gene, which may be a read error. The chain combines TRBV29-1 with TRBJ1-1; D is uncertain. The CDR3 spans 13 residues. Germline values: CDR1 SQVTM, CDR2 ANQGSEA. The CDR3 is CSVTVRGNTGAFF. The CDR3 DNA follows: TGCAGTGTGACGGTGCGCGGGAACACTGGAGCTTTCTTT.

There are a few counts of this clonotype. V is TRBV29-1 and J is TRBJ1-1; the D is unclear. V lost 3 bases to trimming and J lost 1 base, with 3 bases between them. The CDR3 has 11 amino acids. Germline V gene lookup returns CDR1 SQVTM and CDR2 ANQGSEA. The CDR3 nucleotides read TGCAGCGTTGAGTCGAACACTGAAGCTTTCTTT. It is translated as CSVESNTEAFF.

Notes on this clonotype: A much more abundant neighbour one base away suggests this may be a read error. This sequence joins TRBV28 and TRBJ2-3; 16 bases fit TRBD2. The CDR3 length is 19 residues. Germline V gene sequence: CDR1 MDHEN, CDR2 SYDVKM. The CDR3 reads CVSSRGLAGGDLGTDTQYF. The CDR3, as DNA: TGTGTCAGCAGCCGGGGACTAGCGGGAGGGGATTTGGGTACAGATACGCAGTATTTT.

This clonotype occurred many times. The chain's CDR3 is CASSSDPSGNSYNEQFF. For the CDR3, the DNA is TGTGCCAGCAGCTCCGACCCTAGCGGGAACTCCTACAATGAGCAGTTCTTC. This chain joins TRBV5-5 and TRBJ2-1, with 9 bases that match TRBD2. The CDR3 totals 17 residues. The germline CDR1 and CDR2 sequences are SGHKS and YYEKEE (reference sequence). With 3 bases clipped from V and 0 bases from J, the junction kept 7 bases outside the gene matches.

This clonotype was detected many times. J is TRBJ2-5 and V is TRBV4-3; maybe TRBD2 (5 bases). The CDR3 totals 13 residues. V lost 1 base and J 5 bases, leaving 8 bases between the germline ends. The germline V gene encodes CDR1 LGHNA and CDR2 YSLEER. Written as DNA, the CDR3 is TGCGCCAGCAGCCAAGGACGAGGGGAGACCCAGTACTTC. It yields the protein CASSQGRGETQYF.

With regard to this clonotype: A read error may account for a junction end that differs from germline. The V gene is TRBV28, the J gene TRBJ2-1; 8 bases map to TRBD2. This CDR3 comprises 17 residues. CDR1 MDHEN and CDR2 SYDVKM come from the germline V gene. The CDR3 DNA follows: TGCGCCAGCAGTCCCCTGGAGACTAAGCGGGAGAGCGATGAGCAGTTCTTC. It specifies CASSPLETKRESDEQFF.